The TCR beta chain under discussion was sequenced for a study of T cell responses to AZD1222 COVID-19 vaccine. Study-wide results and limits: In a largely white British group with more females than males, clonal diversity was possibly underestimated.

The protocol was immunoSEQ multiplex PCR, while the TCRdb copy is restricted to in-frame clones and leaves out a portion. Here the sample spans some 130,000 clones, roughly 84% being singletons. The junction had 1 base not matched to a gene; V was cut back by 3 bases and J by 8 bases. The germline V gene encodes CDR1 MGHRA and CDR2 YSYEKL. The CDR3 loop spans 13 amino acids. Comment on this clone: Its antigen is unidentified.

This chain uses TRBV4-1 with TRBJ1-6, with 7 bases lining up with TRBD1. The receptor's source is an adult in good health. The sequencing used peripheral blood, collected on day 0 of AZD1222 vaccination. The CDR3 protein is CASSHGTDSPLHF. The CDR3 DNA follows: TGCGCCAGCAGCCATGGGACAGATTCACCCCTCCACTTT.